This is a list of T cell receptor beta chains from one sample in a study of T cell responses to AZD1222 COVID-19 vaccine. The method was immunoSEQ multiplex PCR; TCRdb's version includes in-frame clones alone and lacks a portion of them. The data contain more than 250,000 clones, approximately 93% of them singletons. Sequences were derived from peripheral blood, sampled on day 0 of AZD1222 vaccination. The receptors were sampled from an adult in good health. CDR3s include the opening cysteine and the closing phenylalanine or tryptophan. The D gene is left open where the match is weak. Size values are once, few and many counts, or a class for expanded clones, and some rows have none.

j_call | clone_size | d_call | v_call | cdr3_aa | cdr3_nt
TRBJ2-7 | . | . | TRBV7-2 | CASSLDPRSYEQYF | TGTGCCAGCAGCTTAGACCCCCGCTCTTACGAGCAGTACTTC
TRBJ2-7 | . | TRBD1 | TRBV27 | CASSKTRDRRYEQYF | TGTGCCAGCAGTAAGACCCGGGACAGGCGCTACGAGCAGTACTTC
TRBJ2-2 | once | TRBD1 | TRBV19 | CASSPDRGFGELFF | TGTGCCAGTAGTCCCGACAGGGGGTTTGGGGAGCTGTTTTTT
TRBJ2-7 | . | . | TRBV4-3 | CASSQGRANEQYF | TGCGCCAGCAGCCAAGGTCGAGCTAACGAGCAGTACTTC
TRBJ2-2 | . | . | TRBV2 | CASSLGHPTAGELFF | TGTGCCAGCAGTCTTGGACACCCTACCGCCGGGGAGCTGTTTTTT
TRBJ2-5 | once | . | TRBV18 | CASSPPAGVETQYF | TGTGCCAGCTCACCCCCCGCCGGGGTTGAGACCCAGTACTTC
TRBJ2-3 | . | . | TRBV7-2 | CASRARGRLSDTQYF | TGTGCCAGCCGGGCACGGGGACGATTGTCTGATACGCAGTATTTT
TRBJ2-7 | . | . | TRBV12-3/TRBV12-4 | CASSVGASNEQYF | TGTGCCAGCAGTGTGGGGGCTTCTAACGAGCAGTACTTC
TRBJ1-6 | few | . | TRBV7-2 | CASSLGGMWNSPLHF | TGTGCCAGCAGCTTAGGAGGGATGTGGAATTCACCCCTCCACTTT
TRBJ1-2 | . | . | TRBV20-1 | CSASGPGVGTYGYTF | TGCAGTGCTAGTGGTCCTGGGGTGGGAACCTATGGCTACACCTTC
TRBJ2-7 | . | TRBD1 | TRBV3-1/TRBV3-2 | CASSARDRVEQYF | TGTGCCAGCAGCGCTCGGGACAGGGTGGAGCAGTACTTC
TRBJ1-2 | . | . | TRBV12-3/TRBV12-4 | CASSFGGVSGYTF | TGTGCCAGCAGTTTCGGAGGGGTTAGTGGCTACACCTTC
TRBJ2-7 | . | TRBD1 | TRBV11-2 | CASSPRDSLTYEQYF | TGTGCCAGCAGCCCCCGGGACAGTTTAACCTACGAGCAGTACTTC
TRBJ2-7 | . | . | TRBV2 | CASIYTYEQYF | TGTGCCAGCATATACACCTACGAGCAGTACTTC
TRBJ2-6 | . | . | TRBV6-5 | CASSYSSGANVLTF | TGTGCCAGCAGTTATAGCTCTGGGGCCAACGTCCTGACTTTC
TRBJ2-7 | . | . | TRBV27 | CASREWGSYEQYF | TGTGCCAGCAGGGAGTGGGGATCCTACGAGCAGTACTTC
TRBJ1-1 | . | TRBD1 | TRBV15 | CATSTGQGYTEAFF | TGTGCCACCAGCACGGGACAGGGTTATACTGAAGCTTTCTTT
TRBJ1-2 | many | TRBD1 | TRBV5-6 | CASSFRQGDGYTF | TGTGCCAGCAGCTTTAGACAGGGGGATGGCTACACCTTC
TRBJ2-7 | . | . | TRBV19 | CASSILQGPYEQYF | TGTGCCAGTAGTATATTACAGGGACCCTACGAGCAGTACTTC
TRBJ2-2 | . | . | TRBV24-1 | CATRQAGELFF | TGTGCCACCAGGCAGGCCGGGGAGCTGTTTTTT
TRBJ2-7 | few | TRBD2 | TRBV28 | CASRTGLVYEQYF | TGTGCCAGCAGAACGGGACTAGTCTACGAGCAGTACTTC
TRBJ2-7 | . | TRBD1 | TRBV28 | CATRRGLNEQYF | TGTGCCACACGTAGGGGGCTAAACGAGCAGTACTTC
TRBJ2-1 | . | . | TRBV4-1 | CASSHRGRNEQFF | TGCGCCAGCAGCCACCGAGGGAGGAATGAGCAGTTCTTC
TRBJ1-2 | . | TRBD1 | TRBV18 | CASSLTGGDYGYTF | TGTGCCAGCTCACTGACAGGGGGCGACTATGGCTACACCTTC
TRBJ1-6 | . | TRBD1 | TRBV27 | CASSLGSAGQGRSPLHF | TGTGCCAGCAGTTTAGGCTCCGCGGGACAGGGTCGGTCACCCCTCCACTTT
TRBJ1-2 | once | . | TRBV12-3/TRBV12-4 | CASSFDPIYGYTF | TGTGCCAGCAGTTTCGACCCAATCTATGGCTACACCTTC
TRBJ2-7 | . | TRBD1 | TRBV5-1 | CASSKGANYEQYF | TGCGCCAGCAGCAAGGGGGCCAACTACGAGCAGTACTTC
TRBJ1-2 | few | . | TRBV7-9 | CASSLAEGSGGYTF | TGTGCCAGCAGCTTAGCGGAGGGTTCAGGGGGCTACACCTTC
TRBJ2-5 | . | . | TRBV7-2 | CASSLALTRRQETQYF | TGTGCCAGCAGCTTAGCCCTGACTAGGAGGCAAGAGACCCAGTACTTC
TRBJ1-2 | . | . | TRBV28 | CATSWRQASNYGYTF | TGTGCCACCAGTTGGCGGCAGGCGAGTAACTATGGCTACACCTTC
TRBJ1-1 | . | TRBD1 | TRBV5-5 | CASSLGDRQSTEAFF | TGTGCCAGCAGCTTGGGGGACAGGCAGTCCACTGAAGCTTTCTTT
TRBJ2-7 | . | . | TRBV7-9 | CASSLLGYEQYF | TGTGCCAGCAGCTTGTTGGGATACGAGCAGTACTTC
TRBJ2-2 | few | TRBD1 | TRBV2 | CASSEQGARNTGELFF | TGTGCCAGCAGTGAGCAGGGGGCACGTAACACCGGGGAGCTGTTTTTT
TRBJ2-1 | . | . | TRBV19 | CATTPRSGDGGYNEQFF | TGTGCCACCACCCCCAGGTCGGGGGACGGGGGCTACAATGAGCAGTTCTTC
TRBJ2-7 | . | . | TRBV9 | CASSVGDRTYEQYF | TGTGCCAGCAGCGTAGGGGACCGGACCTACGAGCAGTACTTC
TRBJ2-7 | . | . | TRBV7-8 | CASSRTPYEQYF | TGTGCCAGCAGCCGTACTCCCTACGAGCAGTACTTC
TRBJ2-7 | . | TRBD1 | TRBV5-4 | CASSLVRGTGAYEQYF | TGTGCCAGCAGCTTGGTACGAGGGACAGGGGCCTACGAGCAGTACTTC
TRBJ2-2 | . | TRBD1 | TRBV7-3 | CASSSGQANTGELFF | TGTGCCAGCAGCTCCGGACAGGCAAACACCGGGGAGCTGTTTTTT
TRBJ2-1 | . | . | TRBV6-1 | CASSEDPSSYNEQFF | TGTGCCAGCAGTGAAGACCCAAGCTCCTACAATGAGCAGTTCTTC
TRBJ2-1 | . | TRBD2 | TRBV9 | CASSVDLAGAFDNEQFF | TGTGCCAGCAGCGTAGATCTAGCGGGGGCCTTCGACAATGAGCAGTTCTTC
TRBJ1-1 | . | . | TRBV3-1/TRBV3-2 | CASSLTGSRTEAFF | TGTGCCAGCAGCTTAACAGGGAGTAGGACTGAAGCTTTCTTT